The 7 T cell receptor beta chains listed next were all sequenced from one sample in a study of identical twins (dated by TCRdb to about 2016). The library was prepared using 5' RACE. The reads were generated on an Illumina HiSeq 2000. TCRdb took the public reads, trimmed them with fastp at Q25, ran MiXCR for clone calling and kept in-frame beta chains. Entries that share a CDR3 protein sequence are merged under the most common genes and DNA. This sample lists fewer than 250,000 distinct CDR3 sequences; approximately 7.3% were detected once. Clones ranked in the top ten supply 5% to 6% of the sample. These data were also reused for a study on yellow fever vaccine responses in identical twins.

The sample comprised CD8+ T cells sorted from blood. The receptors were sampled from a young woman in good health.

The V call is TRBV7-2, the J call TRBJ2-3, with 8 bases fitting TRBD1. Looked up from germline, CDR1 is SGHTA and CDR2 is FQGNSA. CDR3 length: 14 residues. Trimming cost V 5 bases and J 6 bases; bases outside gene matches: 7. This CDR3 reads CASSANRGADTQYF. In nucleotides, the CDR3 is TGTGCCAGCAGCGCTAACAGGGGGGCGGATACGCAGTATTTT.

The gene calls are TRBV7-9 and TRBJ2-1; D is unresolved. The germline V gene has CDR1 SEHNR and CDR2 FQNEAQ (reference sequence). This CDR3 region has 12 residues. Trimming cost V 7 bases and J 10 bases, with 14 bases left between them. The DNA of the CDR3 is TGTGCCAGCACCTCGTGGGTCGGGGAGCAGTTCTTC. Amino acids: CASTSWVGEQFF.

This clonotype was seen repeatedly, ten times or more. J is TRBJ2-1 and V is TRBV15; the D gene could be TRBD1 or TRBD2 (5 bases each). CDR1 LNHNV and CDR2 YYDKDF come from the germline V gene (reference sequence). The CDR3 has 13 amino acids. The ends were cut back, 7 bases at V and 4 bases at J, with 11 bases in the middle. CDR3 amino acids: CATISGTYNEQFF. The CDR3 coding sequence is TGTGCCACCATATCGGGGACGTACAATGAGCAGTTCTTC.

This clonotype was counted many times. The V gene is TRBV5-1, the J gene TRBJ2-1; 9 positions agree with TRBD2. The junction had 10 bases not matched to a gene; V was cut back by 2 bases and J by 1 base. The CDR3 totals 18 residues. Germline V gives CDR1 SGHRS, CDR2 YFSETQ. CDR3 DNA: TGCGCCAGCAGCTTAATAGCGGGGGCGTACTCATCCTACAATGAGCAGTTCTTC. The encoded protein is CASSLIAGAYSSYNEQFF.

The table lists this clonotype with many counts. As DNA, the CDR3 is TGTGCCAGCAGCCAAGAACAGGGATACGAGCAGTACGTC. Translation: CASSQEQGYEQYV. The chain uses TRBV14 and TRBJ2-7; D perhaps matches TRBD1 (6 bases). The CDR3 has 13 residues. V was cut by 0 bases and J by 4 bases, with 7 bases left in between. Germline CDR1 reads SGHDN; CDR2 reads FVKESK.

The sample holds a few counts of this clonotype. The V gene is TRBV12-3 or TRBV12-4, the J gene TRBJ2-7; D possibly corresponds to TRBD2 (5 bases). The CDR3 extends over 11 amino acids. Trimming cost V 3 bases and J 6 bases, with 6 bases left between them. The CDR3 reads CASSFAGEQYF. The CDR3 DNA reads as TGTGCCAGCAGTTTCGCGGGCGAGCAGTACTTC.

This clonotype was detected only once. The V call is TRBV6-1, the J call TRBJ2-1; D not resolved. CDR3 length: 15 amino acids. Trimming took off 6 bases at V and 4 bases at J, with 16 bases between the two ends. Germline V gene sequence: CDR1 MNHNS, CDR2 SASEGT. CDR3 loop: CASRDSSFGYNEQFF. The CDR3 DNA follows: TGTGCCAGCAGAGATAGTAGCTTTGGGTACAATGAGCAGTTCTTC.